Here is one T cell receptor (beta chain) with its context. CDR1 LGHDT and CDR2 YNNKEL come from the germline V gene (reference sequence). This CDR3 is built from 15 residues. Trimming took 3 bases from V and 5 from J, leaving 11 bases between them. This specimen comes from a study of blood T cell repertoires in COVID-19. Overall study context: Nucleic acid was either cDNA or gDNA, and it came from T cells, B-cell-depleted T cells, or PBMCs.

As processed by the authors: Amplified reference gene primers provided the basis for estimating nucleated cell counts. Profiling relied on immunoSEQ multiplex PCR, and the TCRdb table lists in-frame clones only, not all of them. V and J calls and clone size are given by that table; D and trimming were obtained from the DNA. Of fewer than 180,000 clones in the sample, around 84% were seen once. The sequenced material came from peripheral blood. This clonotype was obtained from a man aged 65 to 79 with acute or convalescent COVID-19. The rearrangement links TRBV3-1 (or the pseudogene TRBV3-2) to TRBJ1-6, with D possibly being TRBD1 (6 bases). CDR3 DNA sequence: TGTGCCAGCAGCCAGGGAAGGGGGAATAATTCACCCCTCCACTTT. Its translation: CASSQGRGNNSPLHF.